This T cell receptor beta chain was documented in a study of control samples from healthy donors and cancer patients. Measured with immunoSEQ multiplex PCR; TCRdb has only the in-frame clones, and not every one. The sample shows some 65,000 clones, more than 75% of them seen only once. This TCR came from a woman aged 45-65 years with lung cancer. Material: PBMCs.

As DNA, the CDR3 is TGTGCCAGCACCATGGGACAGGGGGGAAAGACCCAGTACTTC. Its protein product is CASTMGQGGKTQYF. This chain joins TRBV11-3 and TRBJ2-5; 11 bases align to TRBD1. Per the germline V gene, CDR1 is SGHNT and CDR2 is YENEEA. The CDR3 is made up of 14 amino acids. Unmatched junction bases numbered 7, after V lost 7 bases and J lost 6 bases.